The 28 T cell receptor beta chains presented below share a single source sample, sequenced in a study of T cell repertoires in cytomegalovirus infection (dated by TCRdb to about 2019). The run used an Illumina HiSeq 1500. TCRdb reprocessing: public reads trimmed at Q25 with fastp, clones called with MiXCR, in-frame beta chains kept. Merged by CDR3 protein, the rows form single entries marked with the most common genes and DNA. In all, the sample holds about 130,000 distinct CDR3 sequences, and roughly a quarter of those were seen once. The ten largest clones take up approximately 35% of the sample. No antigens are known for them. Sequencing was done on a sample of PBMCs, sequenced either directly or after in vitro stimulation (not recorded which). The receptors come from a human donor in good health (CMV status not recorded). Some clones in this sample may be carry-over from other donors' samples.

This clonotype has more than one count but fewer than ten. V usage is TRBV6-5 and J usage is TRBJ1-1; D is unresolved. The length of the CDR3 is 17 residues. The V gene lost 0 bases and the J gene lost 5 bases, with 19 bases spanning the gap. The germline V gene has CDR1 MNHEY and CDR2 SVGAGI. The CDR3 DNA is TGTGCCAGCAGTTACTCTCCGGCTCCTCGGAGGTGGACTGAAGCTTTCTTT. Translated: CASSYSPAPRRWTEAFF.

This clonotype was seen a handful of times. The genes are TRBV4-1 and TRBJ1-2; D is ambiguous. V was shortened by 3 bases and J by 1 base, with 12 bases between the two germline ends. The germline CDR1 and CDR2 sequences are MGHRA and YSYEKL. The CDR3 has 15 residues. The CDR3 sequence: CASSQSLGNNYGYTF. CDR3 nucleotides: TGCGCCAGCAGCCAGAGCCTCGGTAATAACTATGGCTACACCTTC.

CDR3 in amino acids: CASSYDGGYGYTF. In DNA form, the CDR3 reads TGTGCCAGCAGTTACGACGGGGGCTATGGCTACACCTTC. V and J are TRBV6-2 or TRBV6-3 and TRBJ1-2; the D gene is possibly TRBD1 (5 bases). Trimming shortened V by 2 bases and J by 4 bases, and 8 bases separated the two germline ends. The CDR3 has 13 residues. Germline V CDR1 and CDR2: MNHEY, SVGEGT.

In its sample, this clonotype was seen many times. The chain couples TRBV5-6 to TRBJ2-3; 13 positions match TRBD2. Trimming cost V 4 bases and J 2 bases; bases outside gene matches: 4. Per the germline V gene, CDR1 is SGHDT and CDR2 is YYEEEE. The CDR3 loop spans 16 amino acids. This chain's CDR3 is CASSRGLAGHTDTQYF. CDR3 nucleotides: TGTGCCAGCAGCCGGGGACTAGCGGGACACACAGATACGCAGTATTTT.

This chain links TRBV10-3 with TRBJ2-3; D is unclear. The germline V and J ends were trimmed by 4 bases and 4 bases, with 6 bases remaining between them. Germline V lookup: CDR1 ENHRY, CDR2 SYGVKD. The CDR3 runs 12 residues. The CDR3 spells CAISGHPDTQYF. The CDR3 region has the DNA TGTGCCATCAGTGGTCACCCAGATACGCAGTATTTT.

This clonotype showed up many times. V is TRBV7-9 and J is TRBJ2-5; 8 bases match TRBD2. Per the germline V gene, CDR1 is SEHNR and CDR2 is FQNEAQ (reference sequence). This CDR3 is 14 amino acids long. The V segment lost 8 bases and the J segment 5 bases; nucleotides outside the gene matches: 10. This chain's CDR3 is CASPPRGAGETQYF. DNA for the CDR3: TGTGCCAGCCCACCGCGGGGGGCAGGGGAGACCCAGTACTTC.

CDR3 sequence: CASSQSLPGRETQYF. Written as DNA, the CDR3 is TGCGCCAGCAGCCAATCCTTGCCCGGGAGAGAGACCCAGTACTTC. This chain connects TRBV4-1 to TRBJ2-5; D may be TRBD2 (6 bases). Between the trimmed V and J ends, which lost 2 bases and 4 bases, there was a span of 14 bases. The CDR3 is 15 residues long. From germline, CDR1 is MGHRA and CDR2 YSYEKL.

The chain is built from TRBV6-2 or TRBV6-3 and TRBJ2-1, with D possibly TRBD1 on 5 matching bases. Trimming took off 7 bases at V and 4 bases at J, with 23 bases between the two ends. CDR3 length: 17 residues. Looked up from germline, CDR1 is MNHEY and CDR2 is SVGEGT. The CDR3: CASTERLPGAQYNEQFF. The CDR3 region has the DNA TGTGCCAGCACCGAGAGGCTACCTGGGGCCCAATACAATGAGCAGTTCTTC.

The rearrangement uses TRBV19 and TRBJ2-3, with D perhaps matching TRBD2 (5 bases). This CDR3 is built from 15 residues. The germline gives CDR1 LNHDA, CDR2 SQIVND (reference sequence). V lost 6 bases and J lost 0, with 13 bases in between. The CDR3 loop reads CASSGKGSSTDTQYF. The CDR3 bases are TGTGCCAGTAGCGGGAAGGGCTCTAGCACAGATACGCAGTATTTT. The full variable domain, rest sourced from reference TRBV19 and TRBJ2-3, is DGGITQSPKYLFRKEGQNVTLSCEQNLNHDAMYWYRQDPGQGLRLIYYSQIVNDFQKGDIAEGYSVSREKKESFPLTVTSAQKNPTAFYLCASSGKGSSTDTQYFGPGTRLTVL.

This clonotype was observed a few times. This chain connects TRBV24-1 to TRBJ2-3; 11 bases are shared with TRBD1. V lost 1 base, J lost 0 bases, and 11 bases stayed unmatched. The germline CDR1 and CDR2 sequences are KGHDR and SFDVKD. The CDR3 covers 20 residues. CDR3 protein: CATSDFPGTGGASSTDTQYF. The CDR3 DNA is TGTGCCACCAGTGATTTTCCCGGGACAGGGGGAGCCTCTAGCACAGATACGCAGTATTTT.

A few counts support this clonotype. V and J are TRBV10-2 and TRBJ1-3; D not certain. The length of the CDR3 is 14 residues. The germline gives CDR1 WSHSY, CDR2 SAAADI. The V gene lost 7 bases and the J gene lost 4 bases, with 14 bases spanning the gap. CDR3 sequence: CASTHSGHGNTIYF. The CDR3 nucleotides read TGCGCCAGCACCCATTCCGGGCACGGAAACACCATATATTTT.

V gene TRBV19 combines with J gene TRBJ2-7; 7 bases are shared with TRBD2. This CDR3 region has 14 residues. CDR1 and CDR2 from the germline V gene are LNHDA and SQIVND (reference sequence). J lost 3 bases, V lost 2 bases, and 4 bases had no gene match. The CDR3 loop is CASSINPSGYEQYF. In DNA form, the CDR3 reads TGTGCCAGTAGTATAAATCCTAGCGGCTACGAGCAGTACTTC.

The chain employs TRBV20-1 and TRBJ2-7; D is uncertain. With 3 bases removed from V and 2 bases from J, the gap between germline ends came to 14 bases. Looked up from germline, CDR1 is DFQATT and CDR2 is SNEGSKA (reference sequence). The CDR3 extends over 14 amino acids. The DNA of the CDR3 is TGCAGTGCTAGTTTTCGGTCAGAAACCTACGAGCAGTACGTC. It codes for CSASFRSETYEQYV.

The V call is TRBV7-2, the J call TRBJ1-6, with a possible D match to TRBD1 (5 bases). The germline V gene has CDR1 SGHTA and CDR2 FQGNSA. CDR3 size: 14 residues. V was clipped by 4 bases and J by 10 bases, with 14 bases between them. As DNA, the CDR3 is TGTGCCAGCAGCTATCAGGGAGGAGAATCACCCCTCCACTTT. Protein sequence: CASSYQGGESPLHF.

The V call is TRBV5-6, the J call TRBJ2-7, with 8 positions matching TRBD1. CDR3 length: 16 residues. Trimming at V came to 1 base and at J to 4 bases, leaving 10 bases not matched to a gene. Per germline, CDR1 SGHDT and CDR2 YYEEEE. The CDR3 DNA reads as TGTGCCAGCAGCTTGCCGACAGGGGTAATGGCGTACGAGCAGTACTTC. As protein: CASSLPTGVMAYEQYF.

This clonotype was recorded a few times. J is TRBJ1-2 and V is TRBV19, with 8 bases fitting TRBD1. The junction had 2 bases not matched to a gene; V was cut back by 5 bases and J by 3 bases. The CDR3 is made up of 13 amino acids. Germline CDR1 reads LNHDA; CDR2 reads SQIVND (reference sequence). CDR3 in DNA: TGTGCCAGTAGTCCGGACAGGGACTATGGCTACACCTTC. It yields the protein CASSPDRDYGYTF.

The chain links TRBV28 to TRBJ1-2; unclear D gene. This CDR3 has 13 residues. Germline V gene data show CDR1 as MDHEN and CDR2 as SYDVKM. V lost 4 bases and J 4 bases, leaving 10 bases between the germline ends. CDR3 in amino acids: CASSSVQVYGYTF. The CDR3 region has the DNA TGTGCCAGCAGTTCCGTACAAGTCTATGGCTACACCTTC.

This clonotype appeared many times. J is TRBJ2-2 and V is TRBV7-2; D possibly corresponds to TRBD2 (6 bases). V was shortened by 5 bases and J by 4 bases, with 20 bases between the two germline ends. CDR1 and CDR2 (germline): SGHTA, FQGNSA. The CDR3 runs 17 residues. The CDR3 protein is CASSAYGPMRGTGELFF. In DNA, the CDR3 is TGTGCCAGCAGCGCCTACGGACCGATGCGGGGCACCGGGGAGCTGTTTTTT.

V is TRBV11-2 and J is TRBJ1-4; D call uncertain. Trimming pared 4 bases from V and 8 bases from J, leaving 11 bases between. CDR1 and CDR2 from the germline V gene are SGHAT and FQNNGV. The CDR3 contains 13 residues. CDR3 in amino acids: CASSSQGREKLFF. As DNA, the CDR3 is TGTGCCAGCAGCTCCCAAGGCCGAGAAAAACTGTTTTTT.

This clonotype turned up a few times. This chain links TRBV12-3 or TRBV12-4 with TRBJ1-1; a possible D gene is TRBD1 (6 bases). CDR3 size: 14 residues. V was cut by 5 bases and J by 1 base, with 11 bases left in between. CDR3 loop: CASSHDRRNTEAFF. DNA for the CDR3: TGTGCCAGCAGTCACGACAGGCGGAACACTGAAGCTTTCTTT.

V gene TRBV2 combines with J gene TRBJ2-5; 8 bases map to TRBD1. From germline, CDR1 is SNHLY and CDR2 FYNNEI. V shed 5 bases, J shed 2 bases, and the junction held 4 bases outside the gene matches. The CDR3 extends over 14 amino acids. CDR3 loop: CASSRTGRQETQYF. CDR3 DNA: TGTGCCAGCAGTCGGACAGGGAGGCAAGAGACCCAGTACTTC.

This CDR3 reads CASSLRGTGEKLFF. The CDR3 DNA sequence: TGTGCCAGCAGCTTGCGGGGGACGGGTGAAAAACTGTTTTTT. The V call is TRBV11-2, the J call TRBJ1-4; perhaps TRBD1 as D (5 bases). The V end lost 3 bases, the J end lost 7 bases, and 12 bases lay between the germline ends. The CDR3 extends over 14 amino acids. Germline CDR1 SGHAT, CDR2 FQNNGV.

Note on this clonotype: At one end the junction does not follow the germline gene, possibly because of a read error. This sequence joins TRBV11-2 and TRBJ1-6; 9 positions agree with TRBD1. In germline, CDR1 is SGHAT, CDR2 FQNNGV. The CDR3 is 15 amino acids. In nucleotides, the CDR3 is TGTGCCAGAAGCTCCGGAGGACAGGGGCAATCACCCCTCCACTTT. It codes for CARSSGGQGQSPLHF.

This clonotype was recorded a few times. The chain joins TRBV10-3 to TRBJ2-1; weak D call: TRBD1 (6 bases). The germline CDR1 and CDR2 sequences are ENHRY and SYGVKD. V gave up 3 bases and J gave up 0 bases, with 15 bases separating them. This CDR3 contains 17 residues. Here the CDR3 DNA reads TGTGCCATCAGTGACCGGACAGCGGACCTCTCCTACAATGAGCAGTTCTTC. It translates to CAISDRTADLSYNEQFF.

There are a few counts of this clonotype. The chain combines TRBV29-1 with TRBJ2-3, with D perhaps assigned TRBD1 or TRBD2 (5 bases each). Trimming shortened V by 7 bases and J by 5 bases, and 19 bases separated the two germline ends. This CDR3 region has 14 residues. Germline CDR1 is SQVTM and CDR2 is ANQGSEA. The CDR3 DNA is TGCAGCGCCGAAAGGGACCGACCTCGAGATACGCAGTATTTT. Its translation is CSAERDRPRDTQYF.

This chain links TRBV7-9 with TRBJ2-5; 13 bases are a match to TRBD2. The CDR3 is made up of 18 amino acids. V lost 3 bases, J lost 1 base, and 8 bases stayed unmatched. Looked up from germline, CDR1 is SEHNR and CDR2 is FQNEAQ (reference sequence). The CDR3 sequence: CASSFLPGLAGIQETQYF. The CDR3 DNA follows: TGTGCCAGCAGCTTTTTACCGGGACTAGCGGGAATCCAAGAGACCCAGTACTTC.

This rearrangement joins TRBV5-1 to TRBJ1-2, with D perhaps matching TRBD1 (5 bases). This CDR3 is 14 amino acids long. V lost 4 bases, J lost 3 bases, and 13 bases lay in between. Per germline, CDR1 SGHRS and CDR2 YFSETQ. In DNA form, the CDR3 reads TGCGCCAGCAGCAGGGACCGGACGGACTATGGCTACACCTTC. It yields the protein CASSRDRTDYGYTF.

CDR3 nucleotide sequence: TGTGCCTGGAGGACTAGCGGGAGTGTCGTAGATACGCAGTATTTT. Translating gives CAWRTSGSVVDTQYF. The chain employs TRBV30 and TRBJ2-3, with 12 positions matching TRBD2. The CDR3 is 15 residues long. The germline V gene encodes CDR1 GTSNPN and CDR2 SVGIG (reference sequence). Germline trimming cut 3 bases from V and 5 bases from J; bases unmatched to any gene: 6.